This is a list of T cell receptor beta chains from one sample in a study of cytomegalovirus exposure and HLA in healthy donors. TCRdb's table, derived via immunoSEQ multiplex PCR, lists solely in-frame clones and lacks some. The table lists 18,000 or so clones, under 80% of them singletons. The sample taken for sequencing was PBMCs. These receptors all stem from a man younger than 35 in good health and CMV-seronegative. The CDR3 runs from the conserved cysteine through the conserved F or W. A D gene is named only where the DNA matches it firmly. Some rows mark clone size as missing; the rest say once, few, many or name a class of expanded clone.

abundance	len	d_gene	v_gene	j_gene	CDR3nt	CDR3aa
.	15	TRBD2	TRBV7-8	TRBJ2-1	TGTGCCAGCAGCCTCGGGACTAGCGGAATAAATGAGCAGTTCTTC	CASSLGTSGINEQFF
.	14	TRBD1	TRBV6-6	TRBJ1-5	TGTGCCAGCAGTTCGGGACAGCTCGAACAGCCCCAGCATTTT	CASSSGQLEQPQHF
.	15	.	TRBV30	TRBJ1-5	TGTGCCTGGAATCAGGATACAGGGATCAATCAGCCCCAGCATTTT	CAWNQDTGINQPQHF
.	14	.	TRBV14	TRBJ2-3	TGTGCCAGCAGCCCGCTAGCAATGGCAGATACGCAGTATTTT	CASSPLAMADTQYF
.	13	.	TRBV30	TRBJ1-3	TGTGCCTGGAAAACAGGATTTGGAAACACCATATATTTT	CAWKTGFGNTIYF
few	13	.	TRBV28	TRBJ1-1	TGTGCCAGCAGTCTCTATTCCTCAGGTGAAGCTTTCTTT	CASSLYSSGEAFF
.	14	.	TRBV7-2	TRBJ2-7	TGTGCCAGCAGCGACAGGGTCGGGGGATACGAGCAGTACTTC	CASSDRVGGYEQYF
.	13	.	TRBV5-6	TRBJ2-7	TGTGCCAGCAGCTTGGAAGGGACTTACGAGCAGTACTTC	CASSLEGTYEQYF
.	14	TRBD2	TRBV29-1	TRBJ2-3	TGCAGCGTTCACATAGCGGGCCGCACAGATACGCAGTATTTT	CSVHIAGRTDTQYF
once	15	TRBD1	TRBV5-4	TRBJ2-1	TGTGCCAGCAGCTTGCGAACAGGGGTAGGAAATGAGCAGTTCTTC	CASSLRTGVGNEQFF
.	12	TRBD1	TRBV5-6	TRBJ1-2	TGTGCCAGCAGCGCGGACAGGGACGGCTACACCTTC	CASSADRDGYTF
.	13	.	TRBV30	TRBJ1-2	TGTGCTACGCAGCAGGGATCTAACTATGGCTACACCTTC	CATQQGSNYGYTF
few	14	.	TRBV5-4	TRBJ1-2	TGTGCCAGCAGCCAGCCAACAGGCAAGAGTGGCTACACCTTC	CASSQPTGKSGYTF
.	14	TRBD2	TRBV6-1	TRBJ2-7	TGTGCCAGCGCGACTAGCGGAGCTCCCCTCGAGCAGTACTTC	CASATSGAPLEQYF
.	13	TRBD1	TRBV30	TRBJ2-1	TGTGCCTGGAGACCACAGGGGGTCAATGAGCAGTTCTTC	CAWRPQGVNEQFF
.	14	.	TRBV6-1	TRBJ1-1	TGTGCCAGCAGTGACCGGGCACGGGAGTATGAAGCTTTCTTT	CASSDRAREYEAFF
.	15	TRBD1	TRBV29-1	TRBJ1-1	TGCAGCGCCGCCGACGATGGGACAGGGATGAACGTAGCTTTCTTT	CSAADDGTGMNVAFF
.	11	.	TRBV30	TRBJ2-5	TGTGCCTGGATGCGGGCCGAGACCCAGTACTTC	CAWMRAETQYF
.	15	.	TRBV30	TRBJ1-3	TGTGCCTGGAGTCGGGACTCACGCGGAGGAAACACCATATATTTT	CAWSRDSRGGNTIYF
.	13	TRBD1	TRBV30	TRBJ2-7	TGTGCCTGGAGCGGGACAGGGTCTTACGAGCAGTACTTC	CAWSGTGSYEQYF
few	16	TRBD1	TRBV7-8	TRBJ1-5	TGTGCCAGCAGCGACACCCTCAGGGGGCTGGAGCAGCCCCAGCATTTT	CASSDTLRGLEQPQHF
.	15	.	TRBV7-7	TRBJ1-5	TGTGCTAGCAGCTACGTGGTGGGGCTGAGACAGCCCCAGCATTTT	CASSYVVGLRQPQHF
.	13	.	TRBV7-2	TRBJ2-5	TGTGCCAGCAGTACAGGGTTAAGAGAGACCCAGTACTTC	CASSTGLRETQYF
.	19	.	TRBV4-2	TRBJ2-5	TGTGCCAGCAGCCAAGTTAGCTCGGGGTGGCGGGGGACACAAGAGACCCAGTACTTC	CASSQVSSGWRGTQETQYF
.	9	.	TRBV30	TRBJ1-2	TGTGCCTGGGGCCACGGCTACACCTTC	CAWGHGYTF
.	16	.	TRBV5-8	TRBJ2-3	TGTGCCAGCAGCTCCCATCGGGAAGGAGCCACAGATACGCAGTATTTT	CASSSHREGATDTQYF
.	13	.	TRBV30	TRBJ1-4	TGTGCCTTGACCCCTGGGGAGTCAGAAAAACTGTTTTTT	CALTPGESEKLFF
once	14	.	TRBV29-1	TRBJ1-1	TGCAGCGCTGGGGGCAGGGCGGCGAACACTGAAGCTTTCTTT	CSAGGRAANTEAFF
.	16	TRBD1	TRBV18	TRBJ1-6	TGTGCCAGCTCTCTAGGACAGGGGGCGACTAATTCACCCCTCCACTTT	CASSLGQGATNSPLHF
.	16	.	TRBV6-5	TRBJ1-1	TGTGCCAGCAGTTACGGTGGGCCGATTATGAACACTGAAGCTTTCTTT	CASSYGGPIMNTEAFF
.	15	.	TRBV4-1	TRBJ2-2	TGCGCCAGCAGCCAAGTAGGGACATACACCGGGGAGCTGTTTTTT	CASSQVGTYTGELFF
.	13	.	TRBV30	TRBJ1-3	TGTGCCTGGAGTTATGACATTGGAAACACCATATATTTT	CAWSYDIGNTIYF
.	16	TRBD2	TRBV19	TRBJ2-7	TGTGCCAGTAGCCAACTGATAGCGGGTCCCTCCTACGAGCAGTACTTC	CASSQLIAGPSYEQYF
.	16	.	TRBV29-1	TRBJ1-1	TGCAGCGTTGAAGATCCTTCACTGAAGATGAACACTGAAGCTTTCTTT	CSVEDPSLKMNTEAFF
.	13	TRBD1	TRBV27	TRBJ1-4	TGTGCCAGCAGACTGAAGGACAGGGAAAAACTGTTTTTT	CASRLKDREKLFF
.	14	.	TRBV7-2	TRBJ1-1	TGTGCCAGCAGCTTAGACTCCTCGGGCACTGAAGCTTTCTTT	CASSLDSSGTEAFF
.	15	TRBD2	TRBV2	TRBJ2-1	TGTGCCAGCAGTGGACTAGCGGCCTCCTACAATGAGCAGTTCTTC	CASSGLAASYNEQFF
.	13	.	TRBV29-1	TRBJ1-1	TGCAGCGCTGTGACAGGTACGAACACTGAAGCTTTCTTT	CSAVTGTNTEAFF
once	15	.	TRBV6-5	TRBJ2-7	TGTGCCAGCAGTTACCTCTTCCCTAGCTCCTACGAGCAGTACTTC	CASSYLFPSSYEQYF
.	16	TRBD1	TRBV2	TRBJ2-3	TGTGCCAGCAAGTTGACGGGACAGGGGGCAACAGATACGCAGTATTTT	CASKLTGQGATDTQYF
few	14	.	TRBV6-6	TRBJ1-1	TGTGCCAGCAGTTACTCCGCAGGGGCCACTGAAGCTTTCTTT	CASSYSAGATEAFF
.	15	TRBD1	TRBV6-5	TRBJ2-5	TGTGCCAGCAGCTCCTTGACAGGGTCACAAGAGACCCAGTACTTC	CASSSLTGSQETQYF
few	15	TRBD2	TRBV5-1	TRBJ2-1	TGCGCCAGCAGGACTAGCGGGGGTCCCTACAATGAGCAGTTCTTC	CASRTSGGPYNEQFF
.	14	.	TRBV6-5	TRBJ2-5	TGTGCCAGCACCCGATGGGGGGAACAAGAGACCCAGTACTTC	CASTRWGEQETQYF
.	13	.	TRBV7-2	TRBJ1-1	TGTGCCAGCAGCTTAGCCCCCGACACTGAAGCTTTCTTT	CASSLAPDTEAFF
once	14	.	TRBV5-1	TRBJ2-7	TGCGCCAGCCACGAGGCAGACCCTTATTACGAGCAGTACTTC	CASHEADPYYEQYF
.	15	TRBD2	TRBV7-2	TRBJ2-3	TGTGCCAGCAGCTTAAGGGCGGGGGAAACAAATACGCAGTATTTT	CASSLRAGETNTQYF